The 28 T cell receptor beta chains below were found in one sample sequenced in a study of radiation and T cells in renal cell carcinoma. As for time point: baseline pretreatment blood. The treatment: 15 Gy SBRT to primary tumor, nephrectomy 4 weeks later. The method was immunoSEQ multiplex PCR; TCRdb's version includes in-frame clones alone and lacks a portion of them. This table has about 130,000 clones, over 75% appearing once. The sequencing here drew on blood, taken from a patient whose treatment included radiotherapy and nephrectomy. The receptors stem from a woman between 50 and 59 years old with renal cell carcinoma.

The chain recombines TRBV9 with TRBJ2-3; TRBD2 matches at 9 bases. Germline trimming cut 4 bases from V and 2 bases from J; bases unmatched to any gene: 5. This CDR3 spans 15 amino acids. Germline V lookup: CDR1 SGDLS, CDR2 YYNGEE. CDR3 loop: CASSFLAGFTDTQYF. The CDR3 coding sequence is TGTGCCAGCAGCTTCCTAGCGGGATTCACAGATACGCAGTATTTT.

The chain has TRBV11-1 and TRBJ1-1; D possibly corresponds to TRBD1 (5 bases). The CDR3 is 14 amino acids. V gave up 4 bases and J gave up 3 bases, with 12 bases separating them. CDR1 SGHAT and CDR2 FQDESV come from the germline V gene (reference sequence). In DNA, the CDR3 is TGTGCCAGCAGCTCGAGGGCAGGGCACACTGAAGCTTTCTTT. This gives the protein CASSSRAGHTEAFF.

The rearrangement links TRBV5-5 to TRBJ2-7; possible D gene TRBD1, 5 bases. CDR1 and CDR2 (germline): SGHKS, YYEKEE (reference sequence). Trimming stripped 2 bases from V and 0 bases from J, with 6 bases between. The CDR3 extends over 13 amino acids. In nucleotides, the CDR3 is TGTGCCAGCAGCTTCAGGGTCTCCTACGAGCAGTACTTC. The encoded protein is CASSFRVSYEQYF.

The chain couples TRBV6-5 to TRBJ2-3; 10 bases match TRBD1. Trimming at V came to 2 bases and at J to 1 base, leaving 0 bases not matched to a gene. This CDR3 contains 15 residues. CDR1 and CDR2 (germline): MNHEY, SVGAGI. The DNA for the CDR3 is TGTGCCAGCAGTTACGGGACAGGGGGCACAGATACGCAGTATTTT. Translated: CASSYGTGGTDTQYF.

The rearrangement links TRBV12-1 to TRBJ2-1; TRBD2, as called in the table, went unchecked against the DNA. TRBV12-1 is designated a pseudogene. The CDR3 contains 18 residues. This CDR3 is CASSFVSRGACSYNEQFF. CDR3 sequence (DNA): TGTGCCAGCAGCTTTGTCTCGCGGGGGGCTTGCTCCTACAATGAGCAGTTCTTC.

The rearrangement links TRBV4-1 to TRBJ2-7; 7 positions match TRBD2. V was clipped by 8 bases and J by 4 bases; unmatched bases: 11. The CDR3 contains 14 residues. The germline gives CDR1 MGHRA, CDR2 YSYEKL. The CDR3 DNA reads as TGCGCCAGCTCTCTGGCTAGCGGTGGTTACGAGCAGTACTTC. Translating it yields CASSLASGGYEQYF.

The CDR3 sequence: CASSSIDYTGELFF. The CDR3 nucleotides are TGCGCCAGCAGCTCGATAGACTACACCGGGGAGCTGTTTTTT. The chain carries TRBV5-1 and TRBJ2-2; unclear D gene. Germline V gene lookup returns CDR1 SGHRS and CDR2 YFSETQ. The V end lost 3 bases, the J end lost 3 bases, and 9 bases lay between the germline ends. The length of the CDR3 is 14 residues.

This chain joins TRBV25-1 and TRBJ1-4; 8 nucleotides align to TRBD1. Germline values: CDR1 MGHDK, CDR2 SYGVNS. CDR3 length: 15 amino acids. Losses at the gene ends were 5 bases for V and 8 bases for J; bases not matched to a gene: 10. CDR3 protein: CASSSGQGGGEKLFF. As DNA, the CDR3 is TGTGCCAGCAGTTCCGGACAGGGAGGAGGCGAAAAACTGTTTTTT.

This clone was detected only once. The DNA for the CDR3 is TGTGCCAGCAGCGTAGATACAGGGTCTGGCTACACCTTC. Translated: CASSVDTGSGYTF. V and J are TRBV9 and TRBJ1-2; tentative D call: TRBD1 (6 bases). With 0 bases removed from V and 7 bases from J, the gap between germline ends came to 10 bases. The CDR3 covers 13 residues. Germline V CDR1 and CDR2: SGDLS, YYNGEE.

Only a few counts were recorded for this clone. The chain links TRBV11-2 to TRBJ1-1; D gene unclear. V lost 1 base and J lost 11, with 8 bases in between. The germline gives CDR1 SGHAT, CDR2 FQNNGV. The CDR3 spans 11 residues. CDR3 sequence reads: CASSLGFVAFF. Written as DNA, the CDR3 is TGTGCCAGCAGCTTAGGCTTTGTGGCTTTCTTT. The full variable domain, completed using reference TRBV11-2 and TRBJ1-1, is EAGVAQSPRYKIIEKRQSVAFWCNPISGHATLYWYQQILGQGPKLLIQFQNNGVVDDSQLPKDRFSAERLKGVDSTLKIQPAKLEDSAVYLCASSLGFVAFFGQGTRLTVV.

The chain links TRBV7-3 to TRBJ2-1; the D gene is possibly TRBD1 (6 bases). This CDR3 has 15 amino acids. V lost 2 bases and J 4 bases, leaving 12 bases between the germline ends. Germline V CDR1 and CDR2: SGHTA, FQGTGA. Here the CDR3 reads CASSLSLTGYNEQFF. The CDR3 region has the DNA TGTGCCAGCAGCTTATCCCTCACAGGGTACAATGAGCAGTTCTTC.

The chain uses TRBV7-2 and TRBJ2-7; 7 bases agree with TRBD2. CDR3 length: 16 amino acids. V dropped 1 base and J dropped 0; count of bases not matched to a gene: 6. The V gene's germline CDR1 is SGHTA and CDR2 FQGNSA. CDR3 sequence (DNA): TGTGCCAGCAGCTTAGGAGCGGGACCTAGCTCCTACGAGCAGTACTTC. It encodes CASSLGAGPSSYEQYF. Full variable domain (rest looked up from reference TRBV7-2 and TRBJ2-7): GAGVSQSPSNKVTEKGKDVELRCDPISGHTALYWYRQSLGQGLEFLIYFQGNSAPDKSGLPSDRFSAERTGGSVSTLTIQRTQQEDSAVYLCASSLGAGPSSYEQYFGPGTRLTVT.

This chain joins TRBV5-6 and TRBJ2-2, with D possibly being TRBD1 (6 bases). Germline CDR1 and CDR2: SGHDT and YYEEEE. The CDR3 length is 16 residues. Trimming took off 5 bases at V and 1 base at J, with 15 bases between the two ends. CDR3 nucleotide sequence: TGTGCCAGCAGTACTCCTAGCAGGGGGAACACCGGGGAGCTGTTTTTT. As protein: CASSTPSRGNTGELFF.

The chain is built from TRBV19 and TRBJ2-3; 7 nucleotides line up with TRBD1. The J segment lost 10 bases and the V segment lost 1 base, leaving 5 bases of the junction unmatched. Germline CDR1 reads LNHDA; CDR2 reads SQIVND (reference sequence). The CDR3 extends over 13 amino acids. CDR3 sequence reads: CASSIVAGQAQYF. DNA for the CDR3: TGTGCCAGTAGTATAGTAGCAGGACAGGCGCAGTATTTT.

The chain links TRBV10-3 to TRBJ1-5, with D possibly being TRBD1 (5 bases). This CDR3 spans 13 amino acids. Trimming stripped 2 bases from V and 3 bases from J, with 5 bases between. Germline V lookup: CDR1 ENHRY, CDR2 SYGVKD. DNA of the CDR3: TGTGCCATCAGTGAGGGGACCAATCAGCCCCAGCATTTT. Amino acid sequence: CAISEGTNQPQHF.

V gene TRBV9 combines with J gene TRBJ2-1, with D tentatively TRBD1 (6 bases). The CDR3 sequence is 16 residues long. The ends were cut back, 4 bases at V and 0 bases at J, with 14 bases in the middle. CDR1 is SGDLS, CDR2 YYNGEE, per germline. The chain's CDR3 is CASSSGTTDSYNEQFF. The CDR3 coding sequence is TGTGCCAGCAGCTCAGGGACAACTGACTCCTACAATGAGCAGTTCTTC.

The chain combines TRBV5-1 with TRBJ2-5; a possible D gene is TRBD2 (6 bases). Germline-derived CDR1 and CDR2 are SGHRS and YFSETQ. Deletions cut 2 bases from V and 3 bases from J, with 14 bases between. CDR3 size: 15 residues. CDR3 sequence: CASSFLARAEETQYF. CDR3 nucleotides: TGCGCCAGCAGCTTCCTAGCGCGGGCTGAAGAGACCCAGTACTTC.

The genes are TRBV5-1 and TRBJ2-1; 9 nucleotides agree with TRBD2. V was clipped by 4 bases and J by 6 bases; unmatched bases: 5. The germline V gene has CDR1 SGHRS and CDR2 YFSETQ. The CDR3 totals 14 residues. Here the CDR3 reads CASSRAGGSNEQFF. CDR3 bases: TGCGCCAGCAGCCGGGCGGGGGGGAGCAATGAGCAGTTCTTC.

The chain has TRBV5-6 and TRBJ2-5; TRBD2 agrees at 10 bases. The trim removed 7 bases at V and 4 bases at J, leaving 13 bases unmatched. The CDR3 is made up of 16 amino acids. CDR1 and CDR2 from the germline V gene are SGHDT and YYEEEE. The chain's CDR3 is CASGPLAGAHGETQYF. The DNA for the CDR3 is TGTGCCAGCGGGCCCCTAGCGGGGGCGCATGGAGAGACCCAGTACTTC.

The chain joins TRBV4-1 to TRBJ2-5; 9 bases fit TRBD1. This CDR3 has 15 amino acids. The trim removed 3 bases at V and 5 bases at J, leaving 7 bases unmatched. Germline V gene lookup returns CDR1 MGHRA and CDR2 YSYEKL. The CDR3 sequence: CASSHDTGGLETQYF. The DNA of the CDR3 is TGCGCCAGCAGCCATGACACAGGGGGCTTGGAGACCCAGTACTTC.

The rearrangement links TRBV27 to TRBJ2-2; TRBD2 is a possible D gene (5 bases). The length of the CDR3 is 14 residues. V lost 6 bases, J lost 3 bases, and 11 bases lay in between. CDR1 and CDR2 from the germline V gene are MNHEY and SMNVEV (reference sequence). The CDR3 DNA reads as TGTGCCAGCAGCCCTACTAGGGACACCGGGGAGCTGTTTTTT. This codes for CASSPTRDTGELFF.

This rearrangement joins TRBV15 to TRBJ2-5, with TRBD2 matching over 8 bases. The CDR3 is 16 amino acids. V gave up 2 bases and J gave up 5 bases; unmatched junction bases: 10. Germline CDR1 is LNHNV and CDR2 is YYDKDF (reference sequence). DNA for the CDR3: TGTGCCACCAGCAGATCTAGAGGTAGCGGGGAGGAGACCCAGTACTTC. It encodes CATSRSRGSGEETQYF.

The V and J genes are TRBV5-3 and TRBJ1-2; D is possibly TRBD1 (5 bases). TRBV5-3 belongs to the ORF category, with a function that is uncertain. The V end was cut by 3 bases, the J end by 8 bases, with 20 bases between. This CDR3 contains 15 residues. The CDR3 DNA reads as TGTGCCAGAAGCTCACCACCCAGGGTTATCCTCGGCTACACCTTC. Protein: CARSSPPRVILGYTF.

The rearrangement uses TRBV5-1 and TRBJ1-2; 7 positions agree with TRBD1. Trimming at V came to 3 bases and at J to 1 base, leaving 9 bases not matched to a gene. Germline V gives CDR1 SGHRS, CDR2 YFSETQ. This CDR3 contains 16 residues. In nucleotides, the CDR3 is TGCGCCAGCAGCTCGGCACCAGGGGGAGGTAACTATGGCTACACCTTC. This sequence encodes CASSSAPGGGNYGYTF.

The table lists this clone with a few counts. A junction boundary mismatches the germline segment, possibly from a read error. The chain joins TRBV29-1 to TRBJ1-1; 8 nucleotides line up with TRBD1. The CDR3 is made up of 14 amino acids. Germline V gene sequence: CDR1 SQVTM, CDR2 ANQGSEA. Written as DNA, the CDR3 is TGCAGCGTGGAAGTCAGGGGGCTAAACACTGAAGCTTTCTTT. Translation: CSVEVRGLNTEAFF.

The V gene is TRBV6-6, the J gene TRBJ1-5; a weak D match, TRBD1 (6 bases). V was clipped by 4 bases and J by 6 bases, with 13 bases between them. The germline CDR1 and CDR2 sequences are MNHNY and SVGAGI (reference sequence). The CDR3 is 14 residues long. CDR3 bases: TGTGCCAGCAGTTTACAGGGTTTGGGTCAGCCCCAGCATTTT. Amino acid sequence: CASSLQGLGQPQHF.

The chain couples TRBV7-2 to TRBJ2-1; D not resolved. CDR1 and CDR2 from the germline V gene are SGHTA and FQGNSA. V lost 1 base to trimming and J lost 8 bases, with 9 bases between them. CDR3 length equals 13 residues. Here the CDR3 DNA reads TGTGCCAGCAGCTTAGTCGCTAACGATGAGCAGTTCTTC. Protein: CASSLVANDEQFF.

This sequence joins TRBV11-2 and TRBJ2-2, with 8 bases aligning to TRBD1. The germline V gene has CDR1 SGHAT and CDR2 FQNNGV. The CDR3 is 15 residues long. With 1 base clipped from V and 7 bases from J, the junction kept 5 bases outside the gene matches. CDR3 sequence: CASSLGTGYGGELFF. CDR3 bases: TGTGCCAGCAGCTTAGGGACAGGGTACGGCGGGGAGCTGTTTTTT.